This T cell receptor (beta chain) emerged from a study of T cell responses to AZD1222 COVID-19 vaccine. Sequencing was performed with immunoSEQ multiplex PCR; in TCRdb, only in-frame clones are kept and a portion is missing. The table has about 100,000 clones, around nine tenths seen once; the top ten hold around 3.3%. Whole-study findings and limits: Spike-specific TCR breadth and depth rose after two AZD1222 doses. Baseline testing showed seropositivity in only a handful of AZD1222 recipients.

For this clone: Its antigen is as yet unknown.

This CDR3 spans 15 amino acids. Trimming cost V 3 bases and J 8 bases, with 19 bases left between them. Germline values: CDR1 LNHDA, CDR2 SQIVND (reference sequence). The gene calls are TRBV19 and TRBJ1-2, with D hard to call. This TCR was sampled from an adult who received the MenACWY meningococcal vaccine as a control. Sequencing used peripheral blood, obtained 28 days after the second dose of the MenACWY control vaccine. The CDR3 spells CASSILIQGKKGYTF. CDR3 in DNA: TGTGCCAGTAGTATCCTCATCCAAGGGAAAAAAGGCTACACCTTC.